This is a list of T cell receptor beta chains from one sample in a study of blood T cell repertoires in COVID-19. Libraries were prepared by immunoSEQ multiplex PCR; TCRdb keeps only in-frame clonotypes and omits some of them. Among 200,000 to 250,000 clones listed, 92% were seen once. Sequenced input: peripheral blood. Receptor source: a man aged 30 to 39 with acute or convalescent COVID-19. Both conserved end residues are part of each CDR3. A D gene is named only where the DNA matches it firmly. The size field is filled for only some rows; it gives once, few, many or a size class.

d_gene	v_gene	abundance	j_gene	CDR3nt	CDR3aa
TRBD1	TRBV5-1	-	TRBJ1-2	TGCGCCAGCAGCTTTGGGGACAGGGCCCATGGCTACACCTTC	CASSFGDRAHGYTF
TRBD1	TRBV14	-	TRBJ1-1	TGTGCCAGCAGCCAACGACAGGGCGCCCAGGACACTGAAGCTTTCTTT	CASSQRQGAQDTEAFF
-	TRBV5-5	-	TRBJ1-1	TGTGCCAGCAGCTTCGGGAACACTGAAGCTTTCTTT	CASSFGNTEAFF
-	TRBV28	-	TRBJ1-3	TGTGCCAGCAGTTTATCGAGAATCTCTGGAAACACCATATATTTT	CASSLSRISGNTIYF
-	TRBV5-4	-	TRBJ1-2	TGTGCCAGCAGCTGGGGGCCGCTTAACTATGGCTACACCTTC	CASSWGPLNYGYTF
TRBD1	TRBV6-5	few	TRBJ2-3	TGTGCCACCTCCAGGGGGACACGCACAGATACGCAGTATTTT	CATSRGTRTDTQYF
TRBD2	TRBV4-1	-	TRBJ2-7	TGCGCCAGCAGCCAAGATCGACGGGAGGCCTACGAGCAGTACTTC	CASSQDRREAYEQYF
-	TRBV5-1	once	TRBJ1-1	TGCGCCAGCAGCCGACAGGAGAACACTGAAGCTTTCTTT	CASSRQENTEAFF
-	TRBV7-8	-	TRBJ2-6	TGTGCCAGCAGCAGTCCCGAGGGGGGGCCGGACTCTGGGGCCAACGTCCTGACTTTC	CASSSPEGGPDSGANVLTF
-	TRBV28	-	TRBJ1-1	TGTGCCAGCAGTTTTACCGAGGGGGACACTTCAAACACTGAAGCTTTCTTT	CASSFTEGDTSNTEAFF
TRBD1	TRBV27	-	TRBJ1-5	TGTGCCAGCAGCGACGGACAGGGGCCCTATCAGCCCCAGCATTTT	CASSDGQGPYQPQHF
TRBD1	TRBV28	-	TRBJ2-7	TGTGCCAGCAGTCGGACAGGGTTCGGGGAGCAGTACTTC	CASSRTGFGEQYF
-	TRBV28	-	TRBJ1-2	TGTGCCAGCAGTTTGTCTTACTATGGCTACACCTTC	CASSLSYYGYTF
-	TRBV5-1	-	TRBJ2-2	TGCGCCAGCAGCCCACGCGCCGACACCGGGGAGCTGTTTTTT	CASSPRADTGELFF
TRBD1	TRBV6-6	-	TRBJ1-6	TGTGCCAGCACCGGACAGGGGGTTAATTCACCCCTCCACTTT	CASTGQGVNSPLHF
-	TRBV24-1	-	TRBJ2-3	TGTGCCACCAGTGACCCCGGTAGCACAGATACGCAGTATTTT	CATSDPGSTDTQYF
TRBD1	TRBV4-1	few	TRBJ1-3	TGCGCCAGCAGCCAAGAGGGACAGATCTCTGGAAACACCATATATTTT	CASSQEGQISGNTIYF
-	TRBV18	-	TRBJ2-7	TGTGCCAGCTCACCCAGACTTCATTCCTACGAGCAGTACTTC	CASSPRLHSYEQYF
-	TRBV9	-	TRBJ2-2	TGTGCCAGCAGCCCCCTTGCGGGGGCATATACCGGGGAGCTGTTTTTT	CASSPLAGAYTGELFF
TRBD2	TRBV6-6	-	TRBJ2-3	TGTGCCAGCAGTTACGGGGCGGGGGAGCTCACAGATACGCAGTATTTT	CASSYGAGELTDTQYF
TRBD2	TRBV7-3	-	TRBJ2-1	TGTGCCAGCAGCTTACAGGGCGGGAGTCGGTACAATGAGCAGTTCTTC	CASSLQGGSRYNEQFF
-	TRBV4-1	-	TRBJ2-1	TGCGCCAGCAGCCCCCGACATGATGCTGAAGTGTACAATGAGCAGTTCTTC	CASSPRHDAEVYNEQFF
-	TRBV15	-	TRBJ1-5	TGTGCCACCAGCACACGATTTGGGCAAAGAAATCAGCCCCAGCATTTT	CATSTRFGQRNQPQHF
TRBD1	TRBV5-5	-	TRBJ2-7	TGTGCCAGCCGGGACAGGGGTGTCGAGCAGTACTTC	CASRDRGVEQYF
-	TRBV5-1	-	TRBJ2-1	TGCGCCAGCAGCTTGATGCGGGGTCAAATTTACAATGAGCAGTTCTTC	CASSLMRGQIYNEQFF
-	TRBV7-9	-	TRBJ1-1	TGTGCCAGCAGCTTTACGGGGTCGGGCACTGAAGCTTTCTTT	CASSFTGSGTEAFF
-	TRBV28	-	TRBJ1-2	TGTGCCAGCAGTCCAGGCCTTGGCTACACCTTC	CASSPGLGYTF
TRBD1	TRBV5-5	-	TRBJ2-1	TGTGCCAGCAGCTTGGCGGGGGGCGGGACAGGGAACAATGAGCAGTTCTTC	CASSLAGGGTGNNEQFF
-	TRBV5-5	-	TRBJ1-1	TGTGCCAGCAGCTTGGTCCCGGACACTGAAGCTTTCTTT	CASSLVPDTEAFF
-	TRBV9	-	TRBJ1-3	TGTGCCAGCAGTACCACCTACTCTGGAAACACCATATATTTT	CASSTTYSGNTIYF
-	TRBV4-1	-	TRBJ1-5	TGCGCCAGCAGCCATTCAGGGAGCAATCAGCCCCAGCATTTT	CASSHSGSNQPQHF
TRBD1	TRBV15	-	TRBJ2-7	TGTGCCACCAGGCGGTGGACAGGGGACAACGAGCAGTACTTC	CATRRWTGDNEQYF
TRBD1	TRBV6-2/TRBV6-3	-	TRBJ1-2	TGTGCCAGCAGCTCCCTGGACAGGCGCTATGGCTACACCTTC	CASSSLDRRYGYTF
-	TRBV27	few	TRBJ1-6	TGTGCCAGCAGACCAGAGGGCTTTAGCTCCTATAATTCACCCCTCCACTTT	CASRPEGFSSYNSPLHF
TRBD1	TRBV10-3	-	TRBJ1-5	TGTGCCATCAGTGGTCAGGGGGACCAGCCCCAGCATTTT	CAISGQGDQPQHF
-	TRBV7-9	-	TRBJ1-1	TGTGCCAGCAGCTTAGCGACAGACCGTGGAGCTTTCTTT	CASSLATDRGAFF
-	TRBV2	once	TRBJ2-7	TGTGCCAGCAGCCGGGACGAACTAGCTAGGTACGAGCAGTACTTC	CASSRDELARYEQYF
TRBD2	TRBV6-5	-	TRBJ2-7	TGTGCCAGCAGTCCGGGACTAGCGGGAGTGGGGCAGTACTTC	CASSPGLAGVGQYF
TRBD2	TRBV7-3	-	TRBJ2-1	TGTGCCAGCAGCTCTAGCGGGGGGAGCTCCTACAATGAGCAGTTCTTC	CASSSSGGSSYNEQFF
TRBD1	TRBV5-1	-	TRBJ1-6	TGCGCCAGCAGCTTGGCGGTGACAGGGGAAGGTTCACCCCTCCACTTT	CASSLAVTGEGSPLHF
-	TRBV11-3	-	TRBJ2-3	TGTGCCAGCAGGGACAGCAGCACAGATACGCAGTATTTT	CASRDSSTDTQYF
-	TRBV27	-	TRBJ1-2	TGTGCCAGCAGTCTGGGACATCAGTTCGGCTACACCTTC	CASSLGHQFGYTF
-	TRBV6-5	few	TRBJ2-2	TGTGCCAGCAGCCCCAGGGGACACGGGGAGCTGTTTTTT	CASSPRGHGELFF
TRBD2	TRBV5-5	-	TRBJ2-7	TGTGCCAGCAGCTTGGCTAGCGGGAGGCTCTACGAGCAGTACTTC	CASSLASGRLYEQYF
-	TRBV5-1	-	TRBJ1-1	TGCGCCAGCAGCTTGACGGGGATGAACACTGAAGCTTTCTTT	CASSLTGMNTEAFF
TRBD1	TRBV28	-	TRBJ1-5	TGTGCCAGCAGGATGACAGGGTCACCTTATCAGCCCCAGCATTTT	CASRMTGSPYQPQHF
-	TRBV15	-	TRBJ1-5	TGTGCCACCAGCCGCCGCGGGGGATGGGGCAATCAGCCCCAGCATTTT	CATSRRGGWGNQPQHF
-	TRBV2	-	TRBJ1-2	TGTGCCAGCAGTCCCAACAGGGTTATAGGGTATGGCTACACCTTC	CASSPNRVIGYGYTF
-	TRBV5-1	-	TRBJ2-7	TGCGCCAGCAGCTCCGGTTTCCCGGGAGTCACCTACGAGCAGTACTTC	CASSSGFPGVTYEQYF
TRBD1	TRBV27	once	TRBJ1-5	TGTGCCAGCAGCTACAGGGGGGGCAATCAGCCCCAGCATTTT	CASSYRGGNQPQHF
TRBD1	TRBV28	-	TRBJ1-5	TGTGCCAGCGAGACAGGGGGGCCACCCAATCAGCCCCAGCATTTT	CASETGGPPNQPQHF
-	TRBV27	-	TRBJ2-7	TGTGCCAGCAGTCAGGGGACCCTAGGATCCTACGAGCAGTACTTC	CASSQGTLGSYEQYF
TRBD1	TRBV19	-	TRBJ1-2	TGTGCCAGTAGTATGGGACAGGGAGGAGGCTACACCTTC	CASSMGQGGGYTF